These 21 T cell receptor beta chains were sequenced from one sample in a study of patients and donors after allogeneic stem cell transplantation. One entry per CDR3 protein results from TCRdb running MiXCR on the RT-PCR reads. This table holds about 90,000 distinct CDR3 sequences, 45% to 50% found once. The sequencing sample was made of blood, either unsorted or a sorted T cell fraction (not recorded which). These receptor sequences come from a human donor who was either an allogeneic HSCT recipient or a stem cell or donor lymphocyte infusion donor (not recorded which). It is not recorded whose cells these are; they may come from a transplant donor.

The chain links TRBV12-3 or TRBV12-4 to TRBJ1-2; D call uncertain. The CDR3 has 14 residues. V shed 5 bases and J shed 8 bases, with 18 bases lying between them. The CDR3 sequence is CASSILTSPGGYTF. DNA for the CDR3: TGTGCCAGCAGTATACTGACGAGTCCGGGAGGCTACACCTTC.

The J gene is TRBJ1-2, the V gene TRBV12-3 or TRBV12-4; the D gene is possibly TRBD1 (5 bases). This CDR3 has 14 residues. V gave up 4 bases and J gave up 4 bases, with 13 bases separating them. The CDR3 nucleotides are TGTGCCAGCAGTTCGATGCGTAGGGGCTATGGCTACACCTTC. This translates into CASSSMRRGYGYTF.

This rearrangement joins TRBV28 to TRBJ1-4; D unclear. Trimming cost V 4 bases and J 8 bases, with 5 bases left between them. From germline, CDR1 is MDHEN and CDR2 SYDVKM. The CDR3 length is 11 residues. CDR3 sequence (DNA): TGTGCCAGCAGTTCTCGGGAAAAACTGTTTTTT. Translation gives CASSSREKLFF.

About this clonotype itself: At one of its ends the junction is not consistent with the germline gene, which may arise from a read error. The V and J genes are TRBV3-1 and TRBJ1-2, with 7 bases identical to TRBD1. Germline-derived CDR1 and CDR2 are LGHDT and YNNKEL (reference sequence). CDR3 length equals 13 residues. The CDR3 DNA sequence: TGTGCCACCAGCAGGGACAGCTTTTACGGCTACACCTTC. Translated: CATSRDSFYGYTF.

V gene TRBV3-1 combines with J gene TRBJ1-5, with D unresolved. The CDR3 is made up of 14 amino acids. Per the germline V gene, CDR1 is LGHDT and CDR2 is YNNKEL (reference sequence). V was trimmed by 1 base and J by 0 bases, leaving 4 bases between them. This chain's CDR3 is CASSQGGSNQPQHF. DNA of the CDR3: TGTGCCAGCAGCCAAGGGGGTAGCAATCAGCCCCAGCATTTT.

The V and J genes are TRBV20-1 and TRBJ1-1; D is undetermined. CDR3 length: 14 residues. Germline CDR1 reads DFQATT; CDR2 reads SNEGSKA (reference sequence). The V end was cut by 1 base, the J end by 4 bases, with 13 bases between. CDR3 sequence reads: CSARGPRRGTEAFF. CDR3 nucleotide sequence: TGCAGTGCTAGAGGTCCGCGACGTGGCACTGAAGCTTTCTTT.

This clonotype has just a few counts. The chain is built from TRBV4-3 and TRBJ1-1, with a weak D call TRBD1 (6 bases). Germline-derived CDR1 and CDR2 are LGHNA and YSLEER. The CDR3 is 15 residues long. V was pared by 4 bases and J by 1 base, with 13 bases between. The CDR3 is CASSPASTGNTEAFF. The CDR3 coding sequence is TGCGCCAGCAGCCCGGCCTCGACAGGGAACACTGAAGCTTTCTTT.

This chain connects TRBV28 to TRBJ1-5, with TRBD1 identical over 8 bases. Germline loops: CDR1 MDHEN, CDR2 SYDVKM. Germline trimming cut 3 bases from V and 1 base from J; bases unmatched to any gene: 5. The CDR3 length is 16 residues. The DNA of the CDR3 is TGTGCCAGCAGTTTGCACCGGGACAGGAGCAATCAGCCCCAGCATTTT. It is translated as CASSLHRDRSNQPQHF. The full variable domain, in which reference TRBV28 and TRBJ1-5 provide the parts outside the CDR3, is DVKVTQSSRYLVKRTGEKVFLECVQDMDHENMFWYRQDPGLGLRLIYFSYDVKMKEKGDIPEGYSVSREKKERFSLILESASTNQTSMYLCASSLHRDRSNQPQHFGDGTRLSIL.

The chain employs TRBV9 and TRBJ2-3; 9 bases fit TRBD1. This CDR3 is built from 17 residues. Germline-derived CDR1 and CDR2 are SGDLS and YYNGEE. Losses at the gene ends were 2 bases for V and 0 bases for J; bases not matched to a gene: 7. DNA for the CDR3: TGTGCCAGCAGCGTTTTGTCGGGACAGGGTAGCACAGATACGCAGTATTTT. This encodes CASSVLSGQGSTDTQYF.

The chain joins TRBV6-5 to TRBJ1-1; D is unresolved. This CDR3 comprises 15 residues. Per germline, CDR1 MNHEY and CDR2 SVGAGI. V gave up 3 bases and J gave up 0 bases, with 11 bases separating them. CDR3 DNA sequence: TGTGCCAGCAGTTATGGGTGGAAAATGAACACTGAAGCTTTCTTT. Amino acid sequence: CASSYGWKMNTEAFF.

This clonotype showed up just a few times. The chain uses TRBV29-1 and TRBJ1-2; the match to TRBD1 covers 8 bases. V trimming: 0 bases; J trimming: 6 bases; junction bases outside the gene matches: 9. The CDR3 has 15 residues. CDR1 SQVTM and CDR2 ANQGSEA come from the germline V gene. CDR3 amino acids: CSVEERSGGLDGYTF. CDR3 coding DNA: TGCAGCGTTGAAGAGAGGTCAGGGGGCCTTGATGGCTACACCTTC.

This chain links TRBV6-6 with TRBJ2-5; 10 nucleotides line up with TRBD2. Germline CDR1 MNHNY, CDR2 SVGAGI (reference sequence). The CDR3 is 15 residues long. V was pared by 5 bases and J by 2 bases, with 5 bases of the junction left unmatched. CDR3 sequence: CASSAGLATQETQYF. CDR3 coding DNA: TGTGCCAGCAGTGCGGGACTAGCGACACAAGAGACCCAGTACTTC.

In its sample, this clonotype was seen a few times. This CDR3 reads CSVLGDRDSNEKLFF. The CDR3 DNA is TGCAGCGTTTTGGGGGACAGGGACTCTAATGAAAAACTGTTTTTT. The gene calls are TRBV29-1 and TRBJ1-4; the match to TRBD1 covers 9 bases. Germline trimming cut 5 bases from V and 3 bases from J; bases unmatched to any gene: 7. Germline values: CDR1 SQVTM, CDR2 ANQGSEA. The CDR3 runs to 15 residues.

V and J are TRBV12-3 or TRBV12-4 and TRBJ2-1; 8 nucleotides align to TRBD1. There are 15 residues in the CDR3. V gave up 9 bases and J gave up 7 bases; unmatched junction bases: 14. The CDR3 DNA follows: TGTGCCAGTCGGATGACCCGGGACAGGAGAAATGAGCAGTTCTTC. This gives the protein CASRMTRDRRNEQFF.

The CDR3 nucleotides are TGTGCCAGCAGCTCAGGACTAATCGAGCAGTACTTC. Amino acids: CASSSGLIEQYF. This chain joins TRBV7-9 and TRBJ2-7; weak D call: TRBD2 (6 bases). V was trimmed by 4 bases and J by 6 bases, leaving 10 bases between them. Per germline, CDR1 SEHNR and CDR2 FQNEAQ (reference sequence). The CDR3 length is 12 residues.

The chain recombines TRBV12-5 with TRBJ1-4; no firm D call. The CDR3 is made up of 13 amino acids. Trimming removed 1 base at V and 5 bases at J, with 5 bases between. Germline CDR1 and CDR2: LGHNT and FRNRAP. The CDR3 DNA follows: TGTGCTAGTGGTTTGGGCCCGAATGAAAAACTGTTTTTT. Its protein is CASGLGPNEKLFF.

The chain uses TRBV2 and TRBJ2-7, with D possibly being TRBD1 or TRBD2 (7 bases each). Germline loops: CDR1 SNHLY, CDR2 FYNNEI. The germline V and J ends were trimmed by 11 bases and 5 bases, with 13 bases remaining between them. This CDR3 is built from 11 residues. The CDR3 DNA sequence: TGTGCCCGGGGGGACAGTAACGAGCAGTACTTC. The encoded protein is CARGDSNEQYF.

The gene calls are TRBV6-5 and TRBJ1-6; D is uncertain. This CDR3 contains 14 residues. Trimming took off 11 bases at V and 0 bases at J, with 11 bases between the two ends. In germline, CDR1 is MNHEY, CDR2 SVGAGI. The CDR3 protein is CASRISSYNSPLHF. CDR3 bases: TGTGCCTCTAGGATAAGCTCCTATAATTCACCCCTCCACTTT.

The CDR3 DNA follows: TGTGCCAGCAAAAACAAGGGAGGGGACAATGAAAAACTGTTTTTT. This codes for CASKNKGGDNEKLFF. This chain uses TRBV27 with TRBJ1-4, with D maybe TRBD1 (5 bases). In germline, CDR1 is MNHEY, CDR2 SMNVEV (reference sequence). The germline V and J ends were trimmed by 7 bases and 5 bases, with 17 bases remaining between them. CDR3 length equals 15 residues.

The rearrangement joins TRBV29-1 to TRBJ1-1; D not resolved. Germline values: CDR1 SQVTM, CDR2 ANQGSEA. V gave up 1 base and J gave up 2 bases, with 11 bases separating them. CDR3 length equals 14 residues. The CDR3 protein is CSVEGLARNTEAFF. CDR3 coding DNA: TGCAGCGTTGAAGGGTTGGCAAGAAACACTGAAGCTTTCTTT.

The chain is built from TRBV24-1 and TRBJ1-1; D is uncertain. The CDR3 spans 12 residues. Germline V gene data show CDR1 as KGHDR and CDR2 as SFDVKD. Deletions cut 5 bases from V and 8 bases from J, with 11 bases between. This CDR3 is CATSGGGIEAFF. CDR3 DNA sequence: TGTGCCACCAGTGGCGGCGGAATCGAAGCTTTCTTT.